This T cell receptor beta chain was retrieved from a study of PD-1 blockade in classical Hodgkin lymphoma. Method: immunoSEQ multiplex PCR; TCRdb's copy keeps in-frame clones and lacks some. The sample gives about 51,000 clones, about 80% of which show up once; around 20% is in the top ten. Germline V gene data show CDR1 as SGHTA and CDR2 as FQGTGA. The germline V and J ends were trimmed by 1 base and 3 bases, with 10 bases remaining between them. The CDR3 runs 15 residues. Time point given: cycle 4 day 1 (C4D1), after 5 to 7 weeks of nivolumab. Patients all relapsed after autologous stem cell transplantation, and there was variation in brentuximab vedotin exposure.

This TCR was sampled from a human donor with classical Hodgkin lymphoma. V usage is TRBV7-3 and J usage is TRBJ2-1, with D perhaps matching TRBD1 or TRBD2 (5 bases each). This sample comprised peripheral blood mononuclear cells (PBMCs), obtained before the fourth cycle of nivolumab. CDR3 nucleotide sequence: TGTGCCAGCAGCTTAAGAGCAGGGAGCTACAATGAGCAGTTCTTC. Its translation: CASSLRAGSYNEQFF. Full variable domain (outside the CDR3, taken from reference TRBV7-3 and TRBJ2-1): GAGVSQTPSNKVTEKGKYVELRCDPISGHTALYWYRQSLGQGPEFLIYFQGTGAADDSGLPNDRFFAVRPEGSVSTLKIQRTERGDSAVYLCASSLRAGSYNEQFFGPGTRLTVL.